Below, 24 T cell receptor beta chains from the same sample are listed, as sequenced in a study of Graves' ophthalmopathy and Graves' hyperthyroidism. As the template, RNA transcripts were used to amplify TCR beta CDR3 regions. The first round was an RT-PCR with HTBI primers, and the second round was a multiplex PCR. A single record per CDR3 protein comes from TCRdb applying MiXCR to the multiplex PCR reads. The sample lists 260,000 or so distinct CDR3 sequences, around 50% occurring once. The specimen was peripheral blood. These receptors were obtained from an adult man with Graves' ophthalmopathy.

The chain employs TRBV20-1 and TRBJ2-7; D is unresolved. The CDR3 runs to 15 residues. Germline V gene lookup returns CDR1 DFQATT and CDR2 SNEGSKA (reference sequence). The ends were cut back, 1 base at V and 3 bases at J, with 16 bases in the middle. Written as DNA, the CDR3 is TGCAGTGCTAGAGGGGTCACTCAAACTATCTACGAGCAGTACTTC. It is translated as CSARGVTQTIYEQYF.

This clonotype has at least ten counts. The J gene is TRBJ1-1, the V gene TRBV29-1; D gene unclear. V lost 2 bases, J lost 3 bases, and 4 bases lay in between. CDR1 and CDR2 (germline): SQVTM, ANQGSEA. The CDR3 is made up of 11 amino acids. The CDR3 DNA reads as TGCAGCGTTGAATGGGACACTGAAGCTTTCTTT. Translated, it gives CSVEWDTEAFF.

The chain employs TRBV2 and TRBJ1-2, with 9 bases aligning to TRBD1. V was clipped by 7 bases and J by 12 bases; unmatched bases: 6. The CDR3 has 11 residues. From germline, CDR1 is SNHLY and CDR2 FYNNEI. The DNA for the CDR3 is TGTGCCAGCATCCTTGACAGGGGGAACACCTTC. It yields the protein CASILDRGNTF.

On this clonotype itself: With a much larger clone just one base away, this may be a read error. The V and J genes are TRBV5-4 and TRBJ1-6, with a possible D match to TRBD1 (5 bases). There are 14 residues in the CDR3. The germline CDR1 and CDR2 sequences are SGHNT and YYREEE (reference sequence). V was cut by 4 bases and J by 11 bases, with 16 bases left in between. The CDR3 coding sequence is TGTGCCAGCAGCGCCCATGGGACGGAGGCACCCCTCCACTTT. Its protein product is CASSAHGTEAPLHF.

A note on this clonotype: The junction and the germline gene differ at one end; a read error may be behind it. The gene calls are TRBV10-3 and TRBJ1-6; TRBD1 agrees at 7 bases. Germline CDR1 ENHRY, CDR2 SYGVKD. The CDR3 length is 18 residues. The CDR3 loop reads CAISEPQTRDSYNSPLRF. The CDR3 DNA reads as TGTGCCATCAGTGAGCCCCAGACCCGGGACAGCTATAATTCACCCCTCCGCTTT.

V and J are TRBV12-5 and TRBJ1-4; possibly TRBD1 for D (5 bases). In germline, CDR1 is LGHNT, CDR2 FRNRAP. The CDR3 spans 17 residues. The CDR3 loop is CASKKRGSELSNEKLFF. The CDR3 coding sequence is TGTGCCAGTAAAAAAAGGGGCTCGGAGCTCTCAAATGAAAAACTGTTTTTT.

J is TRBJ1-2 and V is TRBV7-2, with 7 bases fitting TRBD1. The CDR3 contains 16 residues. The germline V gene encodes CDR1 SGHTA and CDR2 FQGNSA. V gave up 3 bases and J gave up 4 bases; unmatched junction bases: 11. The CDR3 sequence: CASSLEPGGGSYGYTF. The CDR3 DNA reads TGTGCCAGCAGCTTGGAACCAGGGGGAGGATCCTATGGCTACACCTTC.

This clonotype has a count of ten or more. As DNA, the CDR3 is TGTGCCAGCAGCTTAGGCGACAGGGCGCAAGGCTACACCTTC. This gives the protein CASSLGDRAQGYTF. The chain has TRBV7-9 and TRBJ1-2; 7 positions match TRBD1. The CDR3 covers 14 residues. Looked up from germline, CDR1 is SEHNR and CDR2 is FQNEAQ (reference sequence). Trimming removed 1 base from V and 8 bases from J; junction bases left unmatched: 7.

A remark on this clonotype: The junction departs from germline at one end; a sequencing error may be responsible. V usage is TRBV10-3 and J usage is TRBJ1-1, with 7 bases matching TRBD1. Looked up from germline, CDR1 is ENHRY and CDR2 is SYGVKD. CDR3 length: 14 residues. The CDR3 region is CASSPDRDSTEAFF. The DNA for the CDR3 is TGTGCCAGCAGTCCCGACAGGGATAGCACTGAAGCTTTCTTT.

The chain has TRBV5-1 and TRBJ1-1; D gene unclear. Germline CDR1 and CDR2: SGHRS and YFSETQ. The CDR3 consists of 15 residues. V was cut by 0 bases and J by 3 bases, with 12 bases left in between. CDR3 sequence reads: CASSLAGRRDTEAFF. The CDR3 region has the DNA TGCGCCAGCAGCTTGGCGGGCCGGAGGGACACTGAAGCTTTCTTT.

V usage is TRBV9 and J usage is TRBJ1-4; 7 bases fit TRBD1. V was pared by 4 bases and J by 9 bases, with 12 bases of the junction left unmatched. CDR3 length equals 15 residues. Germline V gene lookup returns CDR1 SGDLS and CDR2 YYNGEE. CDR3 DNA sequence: TGTGCCAGCAGCTCCGACAGGGCCCTCAATAAAAAACTGTTTTTT. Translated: CASSSDRALNKKLFF. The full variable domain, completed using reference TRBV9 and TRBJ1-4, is DSGVTQTPKHLITATGQRVTLRCSPRSGDLSVYWYQQSLDQGLQFLIQYYNGEERAKGNILERFSAQQFPDLHSELNLSSLELGDSALYFCASSSDRALNKKLFFGSGTQLSVL.

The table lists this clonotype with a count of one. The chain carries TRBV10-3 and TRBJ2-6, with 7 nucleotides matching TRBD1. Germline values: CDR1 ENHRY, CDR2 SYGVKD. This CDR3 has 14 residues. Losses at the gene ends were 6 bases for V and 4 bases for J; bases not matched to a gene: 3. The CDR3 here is CAIRPGQGANVLTF. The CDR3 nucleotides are TGTGCCATCAGACCGGGACAGGGGGCCAACGTCCTGACTTTC.

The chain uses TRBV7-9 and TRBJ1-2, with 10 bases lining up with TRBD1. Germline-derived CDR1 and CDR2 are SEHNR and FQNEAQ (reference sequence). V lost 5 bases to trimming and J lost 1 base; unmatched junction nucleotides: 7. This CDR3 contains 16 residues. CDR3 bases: TGTGCCAGCAGCAAGCAGACAGGGGGCCTTAACTATGGCTACACCTTC. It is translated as CASSKQTGGLNYGYTF.

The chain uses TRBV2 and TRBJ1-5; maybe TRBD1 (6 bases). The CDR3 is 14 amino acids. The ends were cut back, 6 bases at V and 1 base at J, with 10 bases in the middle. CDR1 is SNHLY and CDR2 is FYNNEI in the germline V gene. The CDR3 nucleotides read TGTGCCAGCAGCCAAGGACAGAGCAATCAGCCCCAGCATTTT. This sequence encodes CASSQGQSNQPQHF.

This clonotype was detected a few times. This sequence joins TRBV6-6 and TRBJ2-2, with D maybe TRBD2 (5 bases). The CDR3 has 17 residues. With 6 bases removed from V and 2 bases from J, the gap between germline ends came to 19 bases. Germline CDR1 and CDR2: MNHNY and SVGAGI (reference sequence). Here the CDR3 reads CASSPTAVTGNTGELFF. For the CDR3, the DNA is TGTGCCAGCAGCCCTACAGCGGTTACGGGTAACACCGGGGAGCTGTTTTTT.

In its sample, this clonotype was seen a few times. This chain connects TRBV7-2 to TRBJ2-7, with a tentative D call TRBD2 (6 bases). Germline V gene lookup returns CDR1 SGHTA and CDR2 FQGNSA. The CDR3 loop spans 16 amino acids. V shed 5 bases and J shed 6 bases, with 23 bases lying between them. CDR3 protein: CASSPRWPSERTEQYF. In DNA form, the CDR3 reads TGTGCCAGCAGCCCCCGGTGGCCTAGCGAGCGGACCGAGCAGTACTTC.

The CDR3 loop is CSAGLGATQETQYF. CDR3 nucleotide sequence: TGCAGTGCTGGCCTAGGGGCCACCCAAGAGACCCAGTACTTC. The V call is TRBV20-1, the J call TRBJ2-5; TRBD1 might be the D (5 bases). Looked up from germline, CDR1 is DFQATT and CDR2 is SNEGSKA (reference sequence). The CDR3 is 14 residues long. V shed 5 bases and J shed 1 base, with 14 bases lying between them.

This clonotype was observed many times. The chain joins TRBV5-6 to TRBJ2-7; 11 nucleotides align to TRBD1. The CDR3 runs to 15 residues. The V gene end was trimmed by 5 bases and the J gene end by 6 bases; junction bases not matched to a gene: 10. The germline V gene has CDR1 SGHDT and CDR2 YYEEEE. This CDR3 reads CASSFRTGGYTEQYF. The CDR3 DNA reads TGTGCCAGCAGTTTCCGGACAGGGGGCTATACCGAGCAGTACTTC.

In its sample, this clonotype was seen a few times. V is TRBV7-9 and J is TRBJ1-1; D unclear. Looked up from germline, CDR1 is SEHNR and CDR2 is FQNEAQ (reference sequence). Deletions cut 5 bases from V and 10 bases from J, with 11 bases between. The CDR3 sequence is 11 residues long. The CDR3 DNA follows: TGTGCCAGCAGCGCTTTCCTTGGAGCTTTCTTT. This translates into CASSAFLGAFF.

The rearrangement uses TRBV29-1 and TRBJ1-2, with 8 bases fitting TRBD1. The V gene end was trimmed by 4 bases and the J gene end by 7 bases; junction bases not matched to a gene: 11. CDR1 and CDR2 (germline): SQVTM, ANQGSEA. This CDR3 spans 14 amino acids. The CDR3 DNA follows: TGCAGCGTTGTACCCCAGGACAGGGCGACTGGCTACACCTTC. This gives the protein CSVVPQDRATGYTF.

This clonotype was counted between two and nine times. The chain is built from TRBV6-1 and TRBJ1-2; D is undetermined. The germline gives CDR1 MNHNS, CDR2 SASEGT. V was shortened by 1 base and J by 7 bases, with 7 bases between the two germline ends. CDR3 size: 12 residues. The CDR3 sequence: CASSEVGFGYTF. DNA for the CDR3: TGTGCCAGCAGTGAAGTAGGGTTTGGCTACACCTTC.

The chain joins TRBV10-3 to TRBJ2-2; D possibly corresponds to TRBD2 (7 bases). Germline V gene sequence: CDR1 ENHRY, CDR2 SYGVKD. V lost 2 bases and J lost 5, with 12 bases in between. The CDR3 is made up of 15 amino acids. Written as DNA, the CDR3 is TGTGCCATCAGTGAGGCCAGCGGGACAACCGGGGAGCTGTTTTTT. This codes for CAISEASGTTGELFF.

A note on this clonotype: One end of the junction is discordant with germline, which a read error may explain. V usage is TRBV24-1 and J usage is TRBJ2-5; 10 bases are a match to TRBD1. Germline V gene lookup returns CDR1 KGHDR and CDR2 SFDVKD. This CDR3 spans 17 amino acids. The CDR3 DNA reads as TGTGCCGCCAGTGACGAGAAATGGGACAGGGGACAAGAGACCCAGTACTTC. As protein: CAASDEKWDRGQETQYF.

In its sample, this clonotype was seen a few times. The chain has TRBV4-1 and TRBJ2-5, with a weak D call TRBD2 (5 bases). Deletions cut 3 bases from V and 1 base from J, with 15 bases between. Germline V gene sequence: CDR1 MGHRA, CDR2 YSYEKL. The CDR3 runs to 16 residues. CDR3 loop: CASSQGYRTAQETQYF. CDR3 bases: TGCGCCAGCAGCCAGGGATACCGGACTGCCCAAGAGACCCAGTACTTC.